The 5 T cell receptor beta chains reported below all come from one sample, sequenced in a study of identical twins. MiXCR, run by TCRdb on the 5' RACE reads, gives a single entry per CDR3 protein. The sample has 350,000 to 500,000 distinct CDR3 sequences, approximately 17% seen once. Sequenced material: naive T cells sorted from blood. All receptors come from a man over 45 in good health.

This clonotype was counted many times. The rearrangement joins TRBV29-1 to TRBJ2-7; 9 bases fit TRBD2. CDR3 length: 15 amino acids. CDR1 and CDR2 from the germline V gene are SQVTM and ANQGSEA. J lost 1 base, V lost 4 bases, and 8 bases had no gene match. The CDR3 bases are TGCAGCGTTGGGATCGGGACTAGCAGGTCCTACGAGCAGTACTTC. Protein product: CSVGIGTSRSYEQYF.

The V gene is TRBV3-1, the J gene TRBJ2-1, with 8 bases that match TRBD1. Germline CDR1 and CDR2: LGHDT and YNNKEL (reference sequence). The CDR3 is 15 amino acids. V was pared by 4 bases and J by 6 bases, with 8 bases of the junction left unmatched. The CDR3 DNA reads as TGTGCCAGCAGCCCGGGCAGGGGGCCCTCCAATGAGCAGTTCTTC. Translation gives CASSPGRGPSNEQFF.

This clonotype was seen a few times. This chain uses TRBV6-1 with TRBJ2-3; 10 bases match TRBD1. The CDR3 extends over 14 amino acids. Germline V CDR1 and CDR2: MNHNS, SASEGT. Trimming took 10 bases from V and 6 from J; bases not matched to a gene: 10. The chain's CDR3 is CAIALGQGRDTQYF. In DNA, the CDR3 is TGTGCCATTGCCCTGGGACAGGGGAGGGATACGCAGTATTTT.

Many counts were recorded for this clonotype. The rearrangement links TRBV3-1 to TRBJ1-6; 9 nucleotides line up with TRBD1. CDR3 length equals 16 residues. The ends lost 3 bases at V and 3 bases at J; junction bases unmatched: 3. The germline gives CDR1 LGHDT, CDR2 YNNKEL (reference sequence). This CDR3 is CASSHMGQGYNSPLHF. Here the CDR3 DNA reads TGTGCCAGCAGCCATATGGGACAGGGCTATAATTCACCCCTCCACTTT.

This clonotype has at least ten counts. The rearrangement joins TRBV11-3 to TRBJ2-1; 10 nucleotides agree with TRBD2. The germline CDR1 and CDR2 sequences are SGHNT and YENEEA. V was clipped by 0 bases and J by 7 bases; unmatched bases: 6. This CDR3 has 16 residues. The chain's CDR3 is CASSLDTSGIGNEQFF. The CDR3 region has the DNA TGTGCCAGCAGCTTAGACACTAGCGGGATAGGGAATGAGCAGTTCTTC.